This entry concerns a single TCR beta chain. The V gene's germline CDR1 is MNHNS and CDR2 SASEGT. The CDR3 runs 15 residues. The germline V and J ends were trimmed by 2 bases and 6 bases, with 14 bases remaining between them. The sample comes from a study of blood T cell repertoires in COVID-19. About the study: Samples representing acute and convalescent COVID-19 were sourced from the United States, Italy and Spain. The analysed material was cDNA or gDNA that came from T cells, B-cell-depleted T cells, or PBMCs.

In the authors' workflow: Reference gene primer amplification yielded estimated nucleated cell counts. Libraries were prepared by immunoSEQ multiplex PCR; TCRdb keeps only in-frame clonotypes and omits some of them. V, J and clone size are those of that table, while D and trimming were read from the DNA. The sample shows about 170,000 clones, approximately 84% of them seen only once. The chain joins TRBV6-1 to TRBJ2-1, with a tentative D call TRBD2 (6 bases). This receptor was taken from a man aged 35 to 55 who had recovered from COVID-19. The specimen sequenced was peripheral blood. For the CDR3, the DNA is TGTGCCAGCAGTGAAACGGCTAGCGTAATCAATGAGCAGTTCTTC. Encoded protein: CASSETASVINEQFF.